Below, 28 T cell receptor beta chains from the same sample are listed, as sequenced in a study of T cell responses to AZD1222 COVID-19 vaccine. Clones were sequenced by immunoSEQ multiplex PCR, and TCRdb holds only the in-frame ones, with some missing. The data contain about 150,000 clones, approximately 89% of them singletons. Sequencing used peripheral blood, obtained on day 0 of AZD1222 vaccination. The source is an adult in good health.

This chain joins TRBV27 and TRBJ2-5, with a possible D match to TRBD2 (5 bases). This CDR3 is 13 amino acids long. The germline V and J ends were trimmed by 6 bases and 4 bases, with 12 bases remaining between them. CDR1 and CDR2 from the germline V gene are MNHEY and SMNVEV (reference sequence). The DNA of the CDR3 is TGTGCCAGCAGGGGTCTAGAGGGAGAGACCCAGTACTTC. This sequence encodes CASRGLEGETQYF.

V and J are TRBV21-1 and TRBJ1-5. TRBV21-1 is noted as a pseudogene. CDR3 size: 17 residues. CDR3 residues: CASSRDRVRARNQPQHF. The CDR3 DNA reads TGTGCCAGCAGCCGGGATCGTGTCAGGGCTCGCAATCAGCCCCAGCATTTT.

The chain couples TRBV7-9 to TRBJ2-7; 12 nucleotides match TRBD2. The CDR3 consists of 14 residues. V trimming: 3 bases; J trimming: 3 bases; junction bases outside the gene matches: 0. Germline V gene lookup returns CDR1 SEHNR and CDR2 FQNEAQ (reference sequence). CDR3 bases: TGTGCCAGCAGCTTGACTAGCGGGAGCTACGAGCAGTACTTC. Residues: CASSLTSGSYEQYF.

The V gene is TRBV19, the J gene TRBJ2-5; possibly TRBD2 for D (5 bases). V lost 5 bases, J lost 3 bases, and 13 bases lay in between. The CDR3 extends over 14 amino acids. Germline V gives CDR1 LNHDA, CDR2 SQIVND (reference sequence). The CDR3 loop reads CASSLAGLEETQYF. DNA of the CDR3: TGTGCCAGTAGTCTAGCAGGACTTGAAGAGACCCAGTACTTC.

The chain combines TRBV19 with TRBJ2-1; 7 bases map to TRBD1. This CDR3 spans 14 amino acids. The ends lost 8 bases at V and 2 bases at J; junction bases unmatched: 6. Looked up from germline, CDR1 is LNHDA and CDR2 is SQIVND (reference sequence). The CDR3 reads CASESGGPYNEQFF. CDR3 nucleotides: TGTGCCAGTGAATCAGGGGGACCCTACAATGAGCAGTTCTTC.

The chain is built from TRBV19 and TRBJ2-7; 13 bases are shared with TRBD2. The germline V gene has CDR1 LNHDA and CDR2 SQIVND (reference sequence). This CDR3 spans 16 amino acids. The trim removed 0 bases at V and 4 bases at J, leaving 3 bases unmatched. CDR3 sequence: CASSIELAGGPYEQYF. In DNA, the CDR3 is TGTGCCAGTAGTATAGAACTAGCGGGAGGGCCTTACGAGCAGTACTTC.

The chain joins TRBV18 to TRBJ1-2; 7 bases agree with TRBD1. This CDR3 region has 15 residues. With V trimmed by 6 bases and J by 2 bases, 9 bases remained unmatched. The germline V gene has CDR1 KGHSH and CDR2 LQKENI. DNA for the CDR3: TGTGCCAGCTCGGGCGGACCGGGACAGAACTATGGCTACACCTTC. Residues: CASSGGPGQNYGYTF.

V is TRBV5-1 and J is TRBJ1-4; the match to TRBD1 covers 8 bases. The CDR3 length is 15 residues. Looked up from germline, CDR1 is SGHRS and CDR2 is YFSETQ. J lost 7 bases, V lost 1 base, and 6 bases had no gene match. CDR3 amino acids: CASSLISGGGEKLFF. DNA of the CDR3: TGCGCCAGCAGCTTGATATCAGGGGGCGGTGAAAAACTGTTTTTT. Using reference TRBV5-1 and TRBJ1-4 for the parts outside the CDR3, the full variable domain is KAGVTQTPRYLIKTRGQQVTLSCSPISGHRSVSWYQQTPGQGLQFLFEYFSETQRNKGNFPGRFSGRQFSNSRSEMNVSTLELGDSALYLCASSLISGGGEKLFFGSGTQLSVL.

The V call is TRBV9, the J call TRBJ2-7; the match to TRBD1 covers 7 bases. Germline V gives CDR1 SGDLS, CDR2 YYNGEE. This CDR3 spans 15 amino acids. The J segment lost 1 base and the V segment lost 0 bases, leaving 4 bases of the junction unmatched. DNA of the CDR3: TGTGCCAGCAGCGTAGGTGGGACAGAATCCTACGAGCAGTACTTC. Its translation is CASSVGGTESYEQYF.

The chain recombines TRBV19 with TRBJ1-2, with D perhaps matching TRBD1 (6 bases). From germline, CDR1 is LNHDA and CDR2 SQIVND (reference sequence). V lost 9 bases to trimming and J lost 1 base, with 18 bases between them. CDR3 length: 15 amino acids. Here the CDR3 reads CASRRGAPLNYGYTF. Written as DNA, the CDR3 is TGTGCCAGCCGACGGGGGGCCCCTCTTAACTATGGCTACACCTTC.

The J gene is TRBJ1-5, the V gene TRBV6-5; unclear D gene. This CDR3 region has 12 residues. The V gene lost 6 bases and the J gene lost 6 bases, with 9 bases spanning the gap. Germline values: CDR1 MNHEY, CDR2 SVGAGI. The CDR3 loop reads CASSSIGQPQHF. CDR3 in DNA: TGTGCCAGCAGCTCTATAGGTCAGCCCCAGCATTTT.

The gene calls are TRBV6-1 and TRBJ2-3; D may match TRBD1 or TRBD2 (6 bases each). CDR3 length equals 16 residues. Germline V gives CDR1 MNHNS, CDR2 SASEGT. The V end was cut by 2 bases, the J end by 2 bases, with 14 bases between. The CDR3 nucleotides read TGTGCCAGCAGTGAATGGGGGGCTGTTTCCACAGATACGCAGTATTTT. It encodes CASSEWGAVSTDTQYF.

The V call is TRBV7-9, the J call TRBJ1-3, with D hard to call. CDR3 length: 14 residues. V was trimmed by 2 bases and J by 0 bases, leaving 5 bases between them. Germline CDR1 and CDR2: SEHNR and FQNEAQ (reference sequence). In nucleotides, the CDR3 is TGTGCCAGCAGCTTAACTGGCTCTGGAAACACCATATATTTT. Amino acids: CASSLTGSGNTIYF.

This sequence joins TRBV18 and TRBJ1-3; D gene unclear. The CDR3 sequence is 15 residues long. The germline gives CDR1 KGHSH, CDR2 LQKENI. Trimming stripped 5 bases from V and 4 bases from J, with 15 bases between. This CDR3 is CASSETSGGGNTIYF. The CDR3 DNA is TGTGCCAGCTCAGAGACATCGGGTGGCGGAAACACCATATATTTT.

The chain has TRBV12-3 or TRBV12-4 and TRBJ1-2, with TRBD1 identical over 8 bases. V lost 7 bases and J lost 5; bases outside the gene matches: 6. The CDR3 length is 13 residues. The CDR3 reads CASTRTGWYGYTF. The CDR3 DNA sequence: TGTGCCAGCACCCGGACAGGGTGGTATGGCTACACCTTC.

The chain couples TRBV7-9 to TRBJ1-3, with D perhaps matching TRBD1 (6 bases). The CDR3 runs 17 residues. V lost 1 base and J 0 bases, leaving 13 bases between the germline ends. Germline V gene data show CDR1 as SEHNR and CDR2 as FQNEAQ (reference sequence). The chain's CDR3 is CASSLEWGPRSGNTIYF. The CDR3 coding sequence is TGTGCCAGCAGCTTAGAGTGGGGGCCCCGCTCTGGAAACACCATATATTTT.

The sample holds one count of this clone. The chain joins TRBV19 to TRBJ2-7; the D gene is possibly TRBD1 (6 bases). This CDR3 has 14 amino acids. Trimming pared 1 base from V and 5 bases from J, leaving 12 bases between. CDR1 LNHDA and CDR2 SQIVND come from the germline V gene (reference sequence). CDR3 DNA: TGTGCCAGTAGTATAGGCGGACAGATCAACGAGCAGTACTTC. Encoded protein: CASSIGGQINEQYF.

The rearrangement joins TRBV7-2 to TRBJ2-1; 10 positions match TRBD2. V shed 5 bases and J 4 bases; nucleotides not matched to a gene: 5. The CDR3 spans 15 residues. Per germline, CDR1 SGHTA and CDR2 FQGNSA. This chain's CDR3 is CASSPSGRAYNEQFF. CDR3 DNA sequence: TGTGCCAGCAGCCCCAGCGGGAGGGCTTACAATGAGCAGTTCTTC.

This clone has only one observation. The rearrangement links TRBV28 to TRBJ1-4; no clear D gene. V lost 6 bases to trimming and J lost 5 bases, with 10 bases between them. Germline V gene lookup returns CDR1 MDHEN and CDR2 SYDVKM. This CDR3 comprises 13 residues. The CDR3 reads CASSPPVNEKLFF. CDR3 coding DNA: TGTGCCAGCAGCCCTCCAGTGAATGAAAAACTGTTTTTT.

This chain connects TRBV6-5 to TRBJ2-7; a weak D match, TRBD1 (7 bases). With 0 bases removed from V and 3 bases from J, the gap between germline ends came to 12 bases. The CDR3 sequence is 15 residues long. Germline-derived CDR1 and CDR2 are MNHEY and SVGAGI. CDR3 bases: TGTGCCAGCAGTTACTCAGGAGGGGGCAGCTACGAGCAGTACTTC. Encoded protein: CASSYSGGGSYEQYF.

The J gene is TRBJ1-4, the V gene TRBV25-1; D perhaps matches TRBD1 (5 bases). CDR1 and CDR2 from the germline V gene are MGHDK and SYGVNS. V was clipped by 6 bases and J by 6 bases, with 8 bases between them. There are 12 residues in the CDR3. The CDR3 is CASSARDEKLFF. The CDR3 nucleotides read TGTGCCAGCAGCGCCAGGGATGAAAAACTGTTTTTT.

The rearrangement links TRBV7-3 to TRBJ2-3; TRBD2 is a possible D gene (5 bases). Trimming shortened V by 4 bases and J by 8 bases, and 16 bases separated the two germline ends. The CDR3 covers 14 residues. Germline CDR1 is SGHTA and CDR2 is FQGTGA. CDR3 bases: TGTGCCAGCAGCTCCACCGGGGAGACTGGTACGCAGTATTTT. This codes for CASSSTGETGTQYF.

The chain combines TRBV10-3 with TRBJ1-2, with D possibly being TRBD1 (5 bases). CDR3 length equals 16 residues. The germline gives CDR1 ENHRY, CDR2 SYGVKD. The V end lost 0 bases, the J end lost 4 bases, and 15 bases lay between the germline ends. The chain's CDR3 is CAISESYQGISYGYTF. CDR3 in DNA: TGTGCCATCAGTGAGTCCTATCAGGGTATTAGCTATGGCTACACCTTC.

The rearrangement uses TRBV27 and TRBJ2-7; TRBD2 aligns across 13 bases. Trimming took 6 bases from V and 2 from J; bases not matched to a gene: 7. The CDR3 covers 16 residues. Germline V lookup: CDR1 MNHEY, CDR2 SMNVEV (reference sequence). For the CDR3, the DNA is TGTGCCAGCAGGGCGCGAGGGACTAGCGGGACCTACGAGCAGTACTTC. Translation: CASRARGTSGTYEQYF.

The CDR3 sequence: CASSEGSTHEQYF. The DNA of the CDR3 is TGTGCCAGCAGTGAGGGCTCTACCCACGAGCAGTACTTC. The V gene is TRBV2, the J gene TRBJ2-7; D uncertain. Germline lookup yields CDR1 SNHLY and CDR2 FYNNEI. V lost 3 bases and J lost 5, with 11 bases in between. This CDR3 is built from 13 residues. Full variable domain (rest looked up from reference TRBV2 and TRBJ2-7): EPEVTQTPSHQVTQMGQEVILRCVPISNHLYFYWYRQILGQKVEFLVSFYNNEISEKSEIFDDQFSVERPDGSNFTLKIRSTKLEDSAMYFCASSEGSTHEQYFGPGTRLTVT.

The chain employs TRBV7-2 and TRBJ2-7; no reliable D call. The CDR3 runs 16 residues. Trimming shortened V by 0 bases and J by 2 bases, and 14 bases separated the two germline ends. CDR1 and CDR2 (germline): SGHTA, FQGNSA. The chain's CDR3 is CASSLAGYKNPYEQYF. The CDR3, as DNA: TGTGCCAGCAGCTTAGCGGGGTATAAGAACCCCTACGAGCAGTACTTC.

The chain uses TRBV5-4 and TRBJ2-1, with 7 bases lining up with TRBD2. Losses at the gene ends were 4 bases for V and 5 bases for J; bases not matched to a gene: 9. From germline, CDR1 is SGHNT and CDR2 YYREEE (reference sequence). The CDR3 runs to 15 residues. CDR3 amino acids: CASSPAGLADNEQFF. CDR3 nucleotides: TGTGCCAGCAGCCCCGCTGGGCTAGCGGACAATGAGCAGTTCTTC.

The chain combines TRBV7-9 with TRBJ2-3; 7 bases are a match to TRBD2. Germline V gene sequence: CDR1 SEHNR, CDR2 FQNEAQ (reference sequence). Trimming took 4 bases from V and 7 from J; bases not matched to a gene: 20. The CDR3 runs 18 residues. Here the CDR3 reads CASSWGRLGRGTEYTQYF. The CDR3 bases are TGTGCCAGCAGCTGGGGCCGTCTGGGGCGGGGGACCGAATATACGCAGTATTTT.